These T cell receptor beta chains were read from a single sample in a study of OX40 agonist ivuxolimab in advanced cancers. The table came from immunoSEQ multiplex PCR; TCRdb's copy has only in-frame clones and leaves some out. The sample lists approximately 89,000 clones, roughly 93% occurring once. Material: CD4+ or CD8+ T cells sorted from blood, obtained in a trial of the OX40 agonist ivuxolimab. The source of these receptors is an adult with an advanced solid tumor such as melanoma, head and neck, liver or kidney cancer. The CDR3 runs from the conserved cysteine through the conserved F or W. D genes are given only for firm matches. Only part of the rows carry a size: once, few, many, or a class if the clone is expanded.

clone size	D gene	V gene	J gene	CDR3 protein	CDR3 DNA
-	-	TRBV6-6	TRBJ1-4	CASKQALNEKLFF	TGTGCCAGTAAACAAGCACTTAATGAAAAACTGTTTTTT
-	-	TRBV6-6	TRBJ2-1	CASTRGLEDEQFF	TGTGCCAGCACGCGGGGGCTCGAGGATGAGCAGTTCTTC
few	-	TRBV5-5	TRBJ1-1	CASSLGSQNTEAFF	TGTGCCAGCAGCTTGGGTAGTCAGAACACTGAAGCTTTCTTT
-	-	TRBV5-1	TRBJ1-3	CASSLGSSGNTIYF	TGCGCCAGCAGCTTGGGCAGCTCTGGAAACACCATATATTTT
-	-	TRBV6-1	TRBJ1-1	CASRPQVNTEAFF	TGTGCCAGCAGGCCCCAGGTGAACACTGAAGCTTTCTTT
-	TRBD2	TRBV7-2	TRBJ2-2	CASSSEGTSWGIRELFF	TGTGCCAGCAGCTCGGAAGGGACTAGCTGGGGGATCCGGGAGCTGTTTTTT
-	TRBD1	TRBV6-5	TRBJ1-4	CASRPTGGREKLFF	TGTGCCAGCAGGCCTACAGGGGGACGGGAAAAACTGTTTTTT
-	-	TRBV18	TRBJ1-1	CASSFPGPNTEAFF	TGTGCCAGCTCATTCCCGGGCCCCAACACTGAAGCTTTCTTT
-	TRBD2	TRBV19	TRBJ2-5	CASSNERGASQETQYF	TGTGCCAGTAGTAACGAGCGGGGGGCCTCCCAAGAGACCCAGTACTTC
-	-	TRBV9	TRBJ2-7	CASSAPGRNEQYF	TGTGCCAGCAGCGCGCCAGGACGCAACGAGCAGTACTTC
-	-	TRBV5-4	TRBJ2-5	CASSFGLSSWEQETQYF	TGTGCCAGCAGCTTCGGACTTAGTAGCTGGGAACAAGAGACCCAGTACTTC
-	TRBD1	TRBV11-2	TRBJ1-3	CASSRQGLSGNTIYF	TGTGCCAGCAGCCGACAGGGATTATCTGGAAACACCATATATTTT
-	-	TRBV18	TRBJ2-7	CASSSGSYEQYF	TGTGCCAGCTCCTCGGGGAGCTACGAGCAGTACTTC
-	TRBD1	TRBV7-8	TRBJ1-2	CASSLGGQGSHFHYGYTF	TGTGCCAGCAGCTTAGGGGGACAGGGGTCCCACTTCCACTATGGCTACACCTTC
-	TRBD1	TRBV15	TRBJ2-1	CATSSSGQGYNEQFF	TGTGCCACCAGCAGTAGCGGACAGGGGTACAATGAGCAGTTCTTC
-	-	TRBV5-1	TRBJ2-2	CASSSSGTFTGELFF	TGCGCCAGCAGCTCCTCAGGGACGTTCACCGGGGAGCTGTTTTTT
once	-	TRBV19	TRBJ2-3	CASSSPGPPRADTQYF	TGTGCCAGTAGTAGCCCCGGGCCCCCGAGAGCAGATACGCAGTATTTT
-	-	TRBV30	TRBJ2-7	CAWSPGVVYNEQYF	TGTGCCTGGAGTCCGGGGGTAGTTTATAACGAGCAGTACTTC
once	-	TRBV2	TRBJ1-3	CASSENRVISGNTIYF	TGTGCCAGCAGTGAAAACAGGGTAATCTCTGGAAACACCATATATTTT
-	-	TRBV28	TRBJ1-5	CASSLVTNQPQHF	TGTGCCAGCAGTTTGGTGACAAATCAGCCCCAGCATTTT
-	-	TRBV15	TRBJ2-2	CATTGPSWELFF	TGTGCCACCACAGGACCCTCTTGGGAGCTGTTTTTT
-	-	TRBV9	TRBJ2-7	CASSAAPDGTYEQYF	TGTGCCAGCAGCGCCGCGCCGGACGGGACCTACGAGCAGTACTTC
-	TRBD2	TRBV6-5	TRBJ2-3	CASSPRIAGGGLYF	TGTGCCAGCAGTCCCCGGATAGCGGGGGGCGGGCTGTATTTT
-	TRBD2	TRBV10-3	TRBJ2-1	CATTSDDEQFF	TGTGCCACCACTAGCGACGATGAGCAGTTCTTC
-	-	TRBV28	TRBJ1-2	CASSLREYGYTF	TGTGCCAGCAGTTTACGAGAGTATGGCTACACCTTC
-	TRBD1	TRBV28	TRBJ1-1	CASSLTGGTEAFF	TGTGCCAGCAGTTTAACAGGGGGCACTGAAGCTTTCTTT
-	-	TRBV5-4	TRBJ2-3	CASSLDTDTQYF	TGTGCCAGCAGCTTGGACACAGATACGCAGTATTTT
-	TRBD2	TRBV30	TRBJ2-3	CAWSTPTPSGWSADTQYF	TGTGCCTGGAGTACGCCAACCCCTAGCGGCTGGTCCGCAGATACGCAGTATTTT
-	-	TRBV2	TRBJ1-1	CASSGGGRLTEAFF	TGTGCCAGCAGTGGTGGGGGCCGGCTCACTGAAGCTTTCTTT
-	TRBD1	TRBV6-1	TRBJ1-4	CASSVGQGNEKLFF	TGTGCCAGCAGTGTGGGACAGGGTAACGAAAAACTGTTTTTT
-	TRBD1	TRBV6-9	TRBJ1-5	CASSYIRGQHNQPQHF	TGTGCCAGCAGTTACATCCGGGGACAGCACAATCAGCCCCAGCATTTT
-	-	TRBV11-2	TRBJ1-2	CASSLAASLYGYTF	TGTGCCAGCAGCTTAGCAGCCAGCCTCTATGGCTACACCTTC
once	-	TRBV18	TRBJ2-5	CASSQGIQETQYF	TGTGCCAGCTCACAAGGGATACAAGAGACCCAGTACTTC
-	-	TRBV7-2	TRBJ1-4	CASSFGGRDEKLFF	TGTGCCAGCAGCTTTGGTGGGAGGGATGAAAAACTGTTTTTT
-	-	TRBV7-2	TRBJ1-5	CASSLNHQPQHF	TGTGCCAGCAGCTTGAACCACCAGCCCCAGCATTTT
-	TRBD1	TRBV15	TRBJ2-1	CATSRGQGSYNEQFF	TGTGCCACCAGCAGAGGACAGGGTTCCTACAATGAGCAGTTCTTC
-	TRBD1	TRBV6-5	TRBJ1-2	CASSSDRFDGYTF	TGTGCCAGCAGTTCGGACAGGTTCGATGGCTACACCTTC
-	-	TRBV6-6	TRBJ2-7	CASSYAGLLVQYF	TGTGCCAGCAGTTACGCGGGCCTACTGGTGCAGTACTTC
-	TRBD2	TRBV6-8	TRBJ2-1	CASSYTGGPVNEQFF	TGTGCCAGCAGTTACACGGGAGGGCCAGTGAATGAGCAGTTCTTC
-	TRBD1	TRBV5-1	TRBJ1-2	CASSTEGQNYGYTF	TGCGCCAGCAGCACAGAGGGACAGAACTATGGCTACACCTTC
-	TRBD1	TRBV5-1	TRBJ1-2	CASSLETGTYGYTF	TGCGCCAGCAGCTTAGAGACAGGGACCTATGGCTACACCTTC
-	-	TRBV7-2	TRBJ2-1	CASSLFGKDEQFF	TGTGCCAGCAGCTTATTCGGGAAGGATGAGCAGTTCTTC
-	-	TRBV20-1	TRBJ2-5	CSAIRQETQYF	TGCAGTGCTATACGGCAAGAGACCCAGTACTTC